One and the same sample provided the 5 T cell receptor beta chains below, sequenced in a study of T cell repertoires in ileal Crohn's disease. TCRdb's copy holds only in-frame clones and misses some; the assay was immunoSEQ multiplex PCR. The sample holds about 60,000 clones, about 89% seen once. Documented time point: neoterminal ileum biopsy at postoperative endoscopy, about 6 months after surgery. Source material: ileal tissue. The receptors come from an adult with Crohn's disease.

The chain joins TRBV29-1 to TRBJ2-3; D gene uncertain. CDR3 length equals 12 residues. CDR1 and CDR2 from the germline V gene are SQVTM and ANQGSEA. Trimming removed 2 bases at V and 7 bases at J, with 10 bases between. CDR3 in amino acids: CSVEITDNTQYF. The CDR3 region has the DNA TGCAGCGTTGAAATTACAGATAATACGCAGTATTTT.

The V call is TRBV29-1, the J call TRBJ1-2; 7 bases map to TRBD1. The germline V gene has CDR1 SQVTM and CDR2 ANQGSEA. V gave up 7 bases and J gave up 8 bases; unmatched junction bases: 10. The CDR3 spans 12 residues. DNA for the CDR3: TGCAGCGCGACAGGGTACTTTGGCGGCTACACCTTC. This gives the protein CSATGYFGGYTF.

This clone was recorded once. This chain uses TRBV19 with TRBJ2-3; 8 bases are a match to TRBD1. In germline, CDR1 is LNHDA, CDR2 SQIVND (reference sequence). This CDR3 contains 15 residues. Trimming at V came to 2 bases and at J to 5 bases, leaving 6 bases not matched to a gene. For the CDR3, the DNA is TGTGCCAGTAGTATACGACAGGGGCGGATAGATACGCAGTATTTT. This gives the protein CASSIRQGRIDTQYF.

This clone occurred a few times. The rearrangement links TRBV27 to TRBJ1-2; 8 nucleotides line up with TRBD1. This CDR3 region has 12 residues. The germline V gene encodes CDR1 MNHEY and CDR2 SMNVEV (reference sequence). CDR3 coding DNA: TGTGCTACCTCCACAGGGGGAAATGGCTACACCTTC. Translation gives CATSTGGNGYTF.

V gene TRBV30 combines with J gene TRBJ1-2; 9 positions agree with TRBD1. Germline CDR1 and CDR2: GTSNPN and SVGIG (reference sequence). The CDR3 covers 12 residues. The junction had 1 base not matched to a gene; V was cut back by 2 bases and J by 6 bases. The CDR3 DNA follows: TGTGCCTGGAGTACAGGGGGCCATGGCTACACCTTC. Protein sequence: CAWSTGGHGYTF.